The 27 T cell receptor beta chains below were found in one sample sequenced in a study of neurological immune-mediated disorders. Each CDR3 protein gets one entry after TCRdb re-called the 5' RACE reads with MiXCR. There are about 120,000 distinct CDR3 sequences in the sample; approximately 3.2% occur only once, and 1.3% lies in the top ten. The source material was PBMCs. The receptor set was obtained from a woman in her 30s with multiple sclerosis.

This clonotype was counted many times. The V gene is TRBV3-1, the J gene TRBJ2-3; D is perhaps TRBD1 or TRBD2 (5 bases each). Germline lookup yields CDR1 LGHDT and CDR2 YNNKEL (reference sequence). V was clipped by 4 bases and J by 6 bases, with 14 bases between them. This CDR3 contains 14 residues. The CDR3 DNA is TGTGCCAGCAGCCCCATTATGGGGGTGGATACGCAGTATTTT. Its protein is CASSPIMGVDTQYF.

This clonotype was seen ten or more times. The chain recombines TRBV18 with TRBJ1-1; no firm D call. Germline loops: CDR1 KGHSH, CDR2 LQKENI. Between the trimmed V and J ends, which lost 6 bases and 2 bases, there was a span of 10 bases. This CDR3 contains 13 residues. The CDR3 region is CASSSTQNTEAFF. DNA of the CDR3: TGTGCCAGCTCGTCGACACAAAACACTGAAGCTTTCTTT.

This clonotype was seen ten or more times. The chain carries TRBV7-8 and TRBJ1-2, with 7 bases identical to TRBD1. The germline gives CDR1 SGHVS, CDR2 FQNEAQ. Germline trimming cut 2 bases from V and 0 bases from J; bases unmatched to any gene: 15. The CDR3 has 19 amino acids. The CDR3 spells CASSLSRDRATFSNYGYTF. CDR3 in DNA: TGTGCCAGCAGCTTATCCCGGGACAGAGCCACCTTTTCTAACTATGGCTACACCTTC. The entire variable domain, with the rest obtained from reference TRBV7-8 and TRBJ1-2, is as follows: GAGVSQSPRYKVAKRGQDVALRCDPISGHVSLFWYQQALGQGPEFLTYFQNEAQLDKSGLPSDRFFAERPEGSVSTLKIQRTQQEDSAVYLCASSLSRDRATFSNYGYTFGSGTRLTVV.

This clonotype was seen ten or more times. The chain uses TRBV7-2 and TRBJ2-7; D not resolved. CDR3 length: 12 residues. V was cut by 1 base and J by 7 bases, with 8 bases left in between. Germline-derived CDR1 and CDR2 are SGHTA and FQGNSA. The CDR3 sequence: CASSLDDWEQYF. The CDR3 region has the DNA TGTGCCAGCAGCTTAGACGACTGGGAGCAGTACTTC.

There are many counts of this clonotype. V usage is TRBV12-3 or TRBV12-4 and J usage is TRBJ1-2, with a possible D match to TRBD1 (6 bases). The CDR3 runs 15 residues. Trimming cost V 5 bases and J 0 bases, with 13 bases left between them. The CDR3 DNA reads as TGTGCCAGCAGTCCGGGACACCCTTCTAACTATGGCTACACCTTC. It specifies CASSPGHPSNYGYTF.

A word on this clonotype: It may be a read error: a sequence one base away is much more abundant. This CDR3 is CASGLKAGYEQYF. The CDR3 DNA sequence: TGTGCTAGTGGTTTGAAGGCCGGCTACGAGCAGTACTTC. This chain joins TRBV12-5 and TRBJ2-7; D call uncertain. The CDR3 extends over 13 amino acids. V shed 2 bases and J shed 3 bases, with 8 bases lying between them. Germline CDR1 LGHNT, CDR2 FRNRAP.

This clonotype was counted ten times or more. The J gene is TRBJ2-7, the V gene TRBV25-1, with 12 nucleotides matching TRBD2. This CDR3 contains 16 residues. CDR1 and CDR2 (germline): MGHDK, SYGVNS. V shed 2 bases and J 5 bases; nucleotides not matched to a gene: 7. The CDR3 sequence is CASSEGRSSGRDEQYF. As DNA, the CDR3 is TGTGCCAGCAGTGAAGGACGTTCTAGCGGGAGGGACGAGCAGTACTTC.

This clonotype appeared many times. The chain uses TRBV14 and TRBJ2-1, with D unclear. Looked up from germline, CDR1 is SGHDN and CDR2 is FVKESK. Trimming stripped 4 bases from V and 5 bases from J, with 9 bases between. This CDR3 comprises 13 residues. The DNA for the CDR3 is TGTGCCAGCAGCCTTTTCTTCGACAATGAGCAGTTCTTC. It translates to CASSLFFDNEQFF.

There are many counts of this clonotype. The CDR3 DNA reads TGTGCCACCAGTGAACTCCGGGACAACACCGGGGAGCTGTTTTTT. Protein product: CATSELRDNTGELFF. The chain employs TRBV24-1 and TRBJ2-2; either TRBD1 or TRBD2 may supply D (5 bases each). The CDR3 runs to 15 residues. V lost 4 bases and J lost 2, with 10 bases in between. Germline CDR1 is KGHDR and CDR2 is SFDVKD.

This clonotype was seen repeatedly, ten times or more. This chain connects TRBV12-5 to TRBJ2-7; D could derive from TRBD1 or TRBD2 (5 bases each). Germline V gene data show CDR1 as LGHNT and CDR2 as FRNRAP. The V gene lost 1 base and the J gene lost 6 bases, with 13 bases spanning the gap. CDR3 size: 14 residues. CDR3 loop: CASGLGNTRGEQYF. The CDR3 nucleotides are TGTGCTAGTGGTTTGGGGAATACTAGGGGCGAGCAGTACTTC.

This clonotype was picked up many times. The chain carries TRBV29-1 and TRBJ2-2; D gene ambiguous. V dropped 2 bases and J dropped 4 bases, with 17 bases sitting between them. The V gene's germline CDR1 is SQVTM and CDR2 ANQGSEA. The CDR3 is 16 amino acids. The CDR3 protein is CSVETIDLWGTGELFF. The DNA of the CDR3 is TGCAGCGTTGAAACTATAGACCTATGGGGCACCGGGGAGCTGTTTTTT.

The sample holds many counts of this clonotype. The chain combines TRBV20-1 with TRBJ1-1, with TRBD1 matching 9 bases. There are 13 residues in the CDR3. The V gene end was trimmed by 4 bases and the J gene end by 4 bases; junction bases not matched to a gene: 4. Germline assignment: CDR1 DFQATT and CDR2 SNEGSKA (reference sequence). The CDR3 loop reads CSATRTGATEAFF. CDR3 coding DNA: TGCAGTGCTACCAGGACAGGGGCCACTGAAGCTTTCTTT.

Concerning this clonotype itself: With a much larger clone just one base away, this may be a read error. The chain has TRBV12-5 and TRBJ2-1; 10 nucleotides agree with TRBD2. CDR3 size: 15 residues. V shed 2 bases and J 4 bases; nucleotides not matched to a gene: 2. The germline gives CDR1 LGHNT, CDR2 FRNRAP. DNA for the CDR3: TGTGCTAGTGGTTTGACTAGCGGGGATTACAATGAGCAGTTCTTC. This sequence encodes CASGLTSGDYNEQFF.

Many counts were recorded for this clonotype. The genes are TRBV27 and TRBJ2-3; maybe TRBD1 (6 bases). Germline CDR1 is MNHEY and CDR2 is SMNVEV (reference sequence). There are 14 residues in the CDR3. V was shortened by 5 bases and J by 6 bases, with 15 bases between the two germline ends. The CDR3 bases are TGTGCCAGCAGTCTACGGGACAATTGGGATACGCAGTATTTT. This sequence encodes CASSLRDNWDTQYF.

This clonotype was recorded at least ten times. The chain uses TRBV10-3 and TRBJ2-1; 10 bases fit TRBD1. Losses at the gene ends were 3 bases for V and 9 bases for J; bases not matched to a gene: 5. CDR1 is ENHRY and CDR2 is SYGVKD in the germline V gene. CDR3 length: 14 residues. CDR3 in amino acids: CAISEGTGVGEQFF. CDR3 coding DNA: TGTGCCATCAGTGAAGGGACAGGGGTAGGTGAGCAGTTCTTC.

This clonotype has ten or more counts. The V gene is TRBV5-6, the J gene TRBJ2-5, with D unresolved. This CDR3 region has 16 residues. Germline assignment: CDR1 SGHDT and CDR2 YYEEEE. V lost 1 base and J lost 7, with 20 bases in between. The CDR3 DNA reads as TGTGCCAGCAGCTTGTCATCCGGGTTCTTGTATGGGACCCAGTACTTC. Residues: CASSLSSGFLYGTQYF.

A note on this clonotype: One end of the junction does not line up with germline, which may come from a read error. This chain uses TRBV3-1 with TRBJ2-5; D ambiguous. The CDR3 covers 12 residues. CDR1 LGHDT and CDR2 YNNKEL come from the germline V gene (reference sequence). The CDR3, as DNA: TGTGACAGCAGCACCGGCCAAGAGACCCAGTACTTC. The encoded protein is CDSSTGQETQYF.

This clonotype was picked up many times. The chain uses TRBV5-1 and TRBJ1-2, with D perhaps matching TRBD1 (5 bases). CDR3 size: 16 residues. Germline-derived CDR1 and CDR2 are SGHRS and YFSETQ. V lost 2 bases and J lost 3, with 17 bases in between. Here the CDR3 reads CASSFYPSGQDYGYTF. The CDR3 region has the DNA TGCGCCAGCAGCTTCTACCCCTCCGGACAAGACTATGGCTACACCTTC.

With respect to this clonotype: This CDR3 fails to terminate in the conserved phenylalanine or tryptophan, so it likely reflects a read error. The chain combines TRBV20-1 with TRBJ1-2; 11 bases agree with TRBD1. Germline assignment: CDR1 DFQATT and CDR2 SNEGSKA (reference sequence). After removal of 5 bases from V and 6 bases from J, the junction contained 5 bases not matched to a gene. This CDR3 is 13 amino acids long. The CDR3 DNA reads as TGCAGTGCTGGACAGGGGGCCGGAGATGGCTACACCAAC. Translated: CSAGQGAGDGYTN.

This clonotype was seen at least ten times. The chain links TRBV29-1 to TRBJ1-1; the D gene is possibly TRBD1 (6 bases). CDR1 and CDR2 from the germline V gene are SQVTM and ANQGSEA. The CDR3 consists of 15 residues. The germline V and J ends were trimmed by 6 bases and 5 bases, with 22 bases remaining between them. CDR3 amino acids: CSVKPGAVGGTEAFF. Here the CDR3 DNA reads TGCAGCGTAAAGCCGGGGGCGGTAGGGGGAACTGAAGCTTTCTTT.

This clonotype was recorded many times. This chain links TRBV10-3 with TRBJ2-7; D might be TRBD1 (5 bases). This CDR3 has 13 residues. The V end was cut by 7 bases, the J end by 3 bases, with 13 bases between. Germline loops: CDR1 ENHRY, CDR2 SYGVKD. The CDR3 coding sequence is TGTGCCATCACTCCCGGAAGGGGCTACGAGCAGTACTTC. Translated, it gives CAITPGRGYEQYF.

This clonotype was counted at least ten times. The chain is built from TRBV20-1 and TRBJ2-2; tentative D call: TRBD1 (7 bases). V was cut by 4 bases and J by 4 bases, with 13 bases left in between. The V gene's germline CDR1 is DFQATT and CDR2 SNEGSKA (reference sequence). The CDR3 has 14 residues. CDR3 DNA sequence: TGCAGTGCTAATCGACAGGGAGGCACCGGGGAGCTGTTTTTT. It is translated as CSANRQGGTGELFF.

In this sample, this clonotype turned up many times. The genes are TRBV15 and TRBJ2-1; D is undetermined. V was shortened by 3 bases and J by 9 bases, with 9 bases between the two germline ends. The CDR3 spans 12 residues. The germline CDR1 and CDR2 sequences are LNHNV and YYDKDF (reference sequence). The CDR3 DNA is TGTGCCACCAGCAGGATTCCCGGTGAGCAGTTCTTC. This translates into CATSRIPGEQFF. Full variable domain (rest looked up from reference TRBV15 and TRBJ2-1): DAMVIQNPRYQVTQFGKPVTLSCSQTLNHNVMYWYQQKSSQAPKLLFHYYDKDFNNEADTPDNFQSRRPNTSFCFLDIRSPGLGDTAMYLCATSRIPGEQFFGPGTRLTVL.

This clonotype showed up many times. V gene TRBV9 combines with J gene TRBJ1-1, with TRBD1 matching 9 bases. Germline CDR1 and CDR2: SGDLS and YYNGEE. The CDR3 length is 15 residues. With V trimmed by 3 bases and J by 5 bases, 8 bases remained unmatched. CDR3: CASSAGGQGWTEAFF. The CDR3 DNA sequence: TGTGCCAGCAGCGCGGGGGGACAGGGTTGGACTGAAGCTTTCTTT.

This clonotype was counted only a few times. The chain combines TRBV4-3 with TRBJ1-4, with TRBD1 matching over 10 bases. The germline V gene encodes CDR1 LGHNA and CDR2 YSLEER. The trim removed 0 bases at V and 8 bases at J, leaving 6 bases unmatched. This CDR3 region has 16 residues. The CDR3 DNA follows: TGCGCCAGCAGCCAAGACCGGACAGGGGGGTGGGAAAAACTGTTTTTT. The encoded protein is CASSQDRTGGWEKLFF.

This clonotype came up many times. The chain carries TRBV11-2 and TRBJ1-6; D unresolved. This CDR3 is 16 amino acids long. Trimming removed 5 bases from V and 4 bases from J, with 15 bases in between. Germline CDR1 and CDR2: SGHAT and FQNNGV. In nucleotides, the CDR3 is TGTGCCAGCAGCCCCATCCCACAGTCTTATAATTCACCCCTCCACTTT. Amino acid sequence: CASSPIPQSYNSPLHF.

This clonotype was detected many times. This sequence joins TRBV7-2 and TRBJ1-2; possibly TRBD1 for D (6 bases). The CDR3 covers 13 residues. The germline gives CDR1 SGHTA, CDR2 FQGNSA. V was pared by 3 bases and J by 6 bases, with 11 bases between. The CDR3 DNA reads TGTGCCAGCAGCTTTCCACAGGGCCATGGCTACACCTTC. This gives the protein CASSFPQGHGYTF.